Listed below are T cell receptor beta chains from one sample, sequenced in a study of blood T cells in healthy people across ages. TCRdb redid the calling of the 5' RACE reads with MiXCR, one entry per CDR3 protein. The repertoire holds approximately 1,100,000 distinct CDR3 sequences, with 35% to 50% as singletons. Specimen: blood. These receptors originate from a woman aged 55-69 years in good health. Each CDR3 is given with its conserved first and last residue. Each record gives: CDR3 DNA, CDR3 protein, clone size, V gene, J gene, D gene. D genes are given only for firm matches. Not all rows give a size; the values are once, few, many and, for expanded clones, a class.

DNA: TGCGCCAGCAGCCTACCGGGACAGGGTAGTAACGGCTACACCTTC
CDR3: CASSLPGQGSNGYTF
size: .
V: TRBV5-1
J: TRBJ1-2
D: TRBD1

DNA: TGTGCCACCAGTGACACGGGACAGGGGGTGCAGCCCCAGCATTTT
CDR3: CATSDTGQGVQPQHF
size: .
V: TRBV24-1
J: TRBJ1-5
D: TRBD1

DNA: TGTGCCAGTAGACAGGTGGGGGTTTCACCCCTCCACTTT
CDR3: CASRQVGVSPLHF
size: .
V: TRBV25-1
J: TRBJ1-6
D: .

DNA: TGCAGTGCTAGAGCTCCCCGGGACAGGGTCCCTCATGAGCAGTTCTTC
CDR3: CSARAPRDRVPHEQFF
size: few
V: TRBV20-1
J: TRBJ2-1
D: TRBD1

DNA: TGTGCCAGCAGCCAAGGAACGGGGACGGAGACCCAGTACTTC
CDR3: CASSQGTGTETQYF
size: few
V: TRBV3-1
J: TRBJ2-5
D: .

DNA: TGTGCCAGCAAAGATACAGGGGGCGGCTTCTTTGGTGAGCAGTACTTC
CDR3: CASKDTGGGFFGEQYF
size: .
V: TRBV2
J: TRBJ2-5
D: TRBD1

DNA: TGTGCCAGCAGTTCGAAGACAGAGACAGGCACAGATACGCAGTATTTT
CDR3: CASSSKTETGTDTQYF
size: .
V: TRBV28
J: TRBJ2-3
D: .

DNA: TGCAGCGTTGAAGGGGCAGGGGAATACAATGAGCAGTTCTTC
CDR3: CSVEGAGEYNEQFF
size: .
V: TRBV29-1
J: TRBJ2-1
D: .

DNA: TGTGCCAGCAGCCCCCGGGGGGTAGGGGGAAACACTGAAGCTTTCTTT
CDR3: CASSPRGVGGNTEAFF
size: .
V: TRBV12-3/TRBV12-4
J: TRBJ1-1
D: .

DNA: TGTGCCAGCAGCTCCTTACAGGGTACGGGATCCTACAATGAGCAGTTCTTC
CDR3: CASSSLQGTGSYNEQFF
size: few
V: TRBV28
J: TRBJ2-1
D: .

DNA: TGTGCCAGCAGCGTAGGGGGGACCTCTGGGGCCAACGTCCTGACTTTC
CDR3: CASSVGGTSGANVLTF
size: .
V: TRBV9
J: TRBJ2-6
D: .

DNA: TGTGCCATCAGTGAGGGGAGGTACACTGAAGCTTTCTTT
CDR3: CAISEGRYTEAFF
size: .
V: TRBV10-3
J: TRBJ1-1
D: .

DNA: TGTGCCAGCAGGCTTATGCCGGGGGCGGATTACAATGATCAGTTCTTC
CDR3: CASRLMPGADYNDQFF
size: .
V: TRBV4-2
J: TRBJ2-1
D: .

DNA: TGTGCCAGCAGCTTATCGCCCGGGACAGCCAATGAGCAGTTCTTC
CDR3: CASSLSPGTANEQFF
size: once
V: TRBV7-3
J: TRBJ2-1
D: TRBD1

DNA: TGCAGTGCTAGAAAGGGCACAGATACGCAGTATTTT
CDR3: CSARKGTDTQYF
size: few
V: TRBV20-1
J: TRBJ2-3
D: .

DNA: TGTGCCAGCAGCCAAGAGGCAAAAACAGATACGCAGTATTTT
CDR3: CASSQEAKTDTQYF
size: .
V: TRBV4-2
J: TRBJ2-3
D: .

DNA: TGTGCCATCAGTGGAACTAGCGGGGGGGCCAATGAGCAGTTCTTC
CDR3: CAISGTSGGANEQFF
size: .
V: TRBV10-3
J: TRBJ2-1
D: TRBD2

DNA: TGCAGTGCTAGAGTTCGTCTGAGGGGGGTAGCGAAAGGCTACACCTTC
CDR3: CSARVRLRGVAKGYTF
size: few
V: TRBV20-1
J: TRBJ1-2
D: .

DNA: TGCGCCAGCAGCTTGGAAGCGGGGGCCGTTGGCAATAAGCAGTTCTTC
CDR3: CASSLEAGAVGNKQFF
size: .
V: TRBV5-1
J: TRBJ2-1
D: TRBD2

DNA: TGTGCCAGCAGCTCCGTAAGAGGGAGCGATGAGCAGTTCTTC
CDR3: CASSSVRGSDEQFF
size: few
V: TRBV7-9
J: TRBJ2-1
D: .

DNA: TGCAGTGCTAGAGCCGGACCGGGACAATCCTACAATGAGCAGTTCTTC
CDR3: CSARAGPGQSYNEQFF
size: .
V: TRBV20-1
J: TRBJ2-1
D: .

DNA: TGTGCTAGTGGGCCCACCACTAGCGCCGGAGTGTACAATGAGCAGTTCTTC
CDR3: CASGPTTSAGVYNEQFF
size: few
V: TRBV12-5
J: TRBJ2-1
D: TRBD2

DNA: TGCAGCGTTGAAGGGAGCAGTAACTCCTACAATGAGCAGTTCTTC
CDR3: CSVEGSSNSYNEQFF
size: few
V: TRBV29-1
J: TRBJ2-1
D: .

DNA: TGTGCCAGCAGTCGAGACAGGTTGAATCAGCCCCAGCATTTT
CDR3: CASSRDRLNQPQHF
size: .
V: TRBV27
J: TRBJ1-5
D: .

DNA: TGCAGTGCTAGCGGACTAGCGGTAGCGAACACCGGGGAGCTGTTTTTT
CDR3: CSASGLAVANTGELFF
size: few
V: TRBV20-1
J: TRBJ2-2
D: TRBD2

DNA: TGCGCCAGCAGCTTAAAAGCGGGAGGACCCACCGGGGAGCTGTTTTTT
CDR3: CASSLKAGGPTGELFF
size: few
V: TRBV5-1
J: TRBJ2-2
D: TRBD2